This note documents a single T cell receptor beta chain sequence. Its target is unknown. The data were taken from a study of cytomegalovirus exposure and HLA in healthy donors. Study overall: The approximately 100 million unique TCR beta sequences, from roughly 170 million T cells, were found by an earlier analysis.

A multiplex PCR was run with 60 Vbeta primers and 13 Jbeta primers. Measured with immunoSEQ multiplex PCR; TCRdb has only the in-frame clones, and not every one. The sample lists some 190,000 clones, about 90% occurring once. Germline lookup yields CDR1 SGHNT and CDR2 YYREEE (reference sequence). This CDR3 has 14 residues. The V gene end was trimmed by 3 bases and the J gene end by 6 bases; junction bases not matched to a gene: 7. Study-wide points: CMV serostatus alone was available as immune exposure information. Presence/absence analyses took donor sequencing depth as roughly uniform.

The sample was PBMCs. The source is a boy between 2 and 15 years old in good health and CMV-seronegative. The gene calls are TRBV5-4 and TRBJ2-7; TRBD1 matches 9 bases. For the CDR3, the DNA is TGTGCCAGCAGCTCCGGGACAGGGACGCTCGAGCAGTACTTC. It is translated as CASSSGTGTLEQYF. Full variable domain (remainder filled in from reference TRBV5-4 and TRBJ2-7): ETGVTQSPTHLIKTRGQQVTLRCSSQSGHNTVSWYQQALGQGPQFIFQYYREEENGRGNFPPRFSGLQFPNYSSELNVNALELDDSALYLCASSSGTGTLEQYFGPGTRLTVT.